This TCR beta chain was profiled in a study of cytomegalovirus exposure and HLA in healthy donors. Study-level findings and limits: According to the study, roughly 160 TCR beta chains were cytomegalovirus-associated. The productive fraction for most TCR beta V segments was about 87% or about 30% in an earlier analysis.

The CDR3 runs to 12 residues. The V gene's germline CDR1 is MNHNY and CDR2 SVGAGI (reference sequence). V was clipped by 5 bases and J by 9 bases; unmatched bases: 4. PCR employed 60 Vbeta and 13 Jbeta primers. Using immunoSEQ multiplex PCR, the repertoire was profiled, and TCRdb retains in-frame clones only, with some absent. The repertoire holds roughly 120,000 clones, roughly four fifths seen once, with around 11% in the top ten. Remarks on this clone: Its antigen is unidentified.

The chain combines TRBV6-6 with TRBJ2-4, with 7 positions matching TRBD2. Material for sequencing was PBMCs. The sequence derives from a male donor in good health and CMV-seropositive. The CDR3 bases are TGTGCCAGCAGTCCCGGGACTACCATTCAGTACTTC. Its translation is CASSPGTTIQYF.